These T cell receptor beta chains were read from a single sample in a study of blood T cells in healthy people across ages. MiXCR was run by TCRdb on the 5' RACE reads, yielding one entry per CDR3 protein. The table records about 780,000 distinct CDR3 sequences, about 47% of them present only once. Material for sequencing was blood. These receptors all stem from an elderly man in good health. Both conserved end residues are part of each CDR3. The order of the fields is D gene, clone size, V gene, J gene, CDR3 protein, CDR3 DNA. A D gene is named only where the DNA matches it firmly. Rows give clone size only sometimes, using once, few, many, or a class for an expanded clone.

TRBD1	-	TRBV12-3/TRBV12-4	TRBJ2-1	CASSNRDSPSNEQFF	TGTGCCAGCAGTAACCGGGACAGCCCTTCCAATGAGCAGTTCTTC
-	-	TRBV20-1	TRBJ1-4	CSARPRQGVNEKLFF	TGCAGTGCTAGGCCCCGGCAGGGCGTTAATGAAAAACTGTTTTTT
-	-	TRBV7-2	TRBJ1-5	CASSLVGGQYQPQHF	TGTGCCAGCAGCTTAGTCGGGGGTCAGTATCAGCCCCAGCATTTT
-	few	TRBV6-4	TRBJ2-6	CASSVSPGANVLTF	TGTGCCAGCAGTGTTAGCCCTGGGGCCAACGTCCTGACTTTC
-	-	TRBV7-2	TRBJ2-3	CASSLRVDTQYF	TGTGCCAGCAGCTTACGAGTAGATACGCAGTATTTT
-	few	TRBV5-1	TRBJ2-1	CASRFDGPYNEQFF	TGCGCCAGCAGATTCGACGGACCCTACAATGAGCAGTTCTTC
-	-	TRBV20-1	TRBJ2-3	CSALLGKSSSTDTQYF	TGCAGTGCCCTACTCGGGAAGAGTTCTAGCACAGATACGCAGTATTTT
-	few	TRBV29-1	TRBJ1-4	CSVAGLTEKLFF	TGCAGCGTTGCGGGCCTTACCGAAAAACTGTTTTTT
TRBD1	-	TRBV20-1	TRBJ2-3	CSAVPGQGSHRYAYF	TGCAGTGCTGTACCGGGACAGGGGTCGCACAGATACGCGTATTTT
-	-	TRBV4-3	TRBJ1-1	CASSPDSNTEAFF	TGCGCCAGCAGCCCGGACAGTAACACTGAAGCTTTCTTT
TRBD2	few	TRBV6-6	TRBJ2-1	CASSSRLAEFF	TGTGCCAGCAGCTCCCGACTAGCGGAGTTCTTC
-	few	TRBV5-4	TRBJ1-1	CASKSSGRVNTEAFF	TGTGCCAGCAAGTCCTCCGGGCGGGTGAACACTGAAGCTTTCTTT
TRBD1	-	TRBV7-7	TRBJ2-1	CASSPGQGSPSEQFF	TGTGCTAGCAGCCCGGGACAGGGCTCCCCCAGTGAGCAGTTCTTC
-	-	TRBV7-3	TRBJ2-1	CASSPDPSGEQFF	TGTGCCAGCAGCCCCGACCCAAGCGGAGAGCAGTTCTTC
-	-	TRBV12-3/TRBV12-4	TRBJ1-2	CASSSTVNYGYTF	TGTGCCAGCAGTTCGACGGTAAACTATGGCTACACCTTC
-	-	TRBV5-1	TRBJ1-6	CASSQQETRSPLHF	TGCGCCAGCAGCCAACAGGAGACTCGTTCACCCCTCCACTTT
-	-	TRBV20-1	TRBJ2-7	CSATPGVISYEQYF	TGCAGTGCGACGCCTGGGGTAATATCCTACGAGCAGTACTTC
-	-	TRBV6-2/TRBV6-3	TRBJ2-7	CASKAGDHNEQYF	TGTGCCAGCAAGGCCGGGGATCATAACGAGCAGTACTTC
TRBD1	-	TRBV13	TRBJ2-7	CASSSYRTGDYEQYF	TGTGCCAGCAGCTCCTATAGGACAGGGGACTACGAGCAGTACTTC
-	few	TRBV7-3	TRBJ2-2	CASSRDRTGELFF	TGTGCCAGCAGCCGAGATCGGACCGGGGAGCTGTTTTTT
TRBD1	few	TRBV5-1	TRBJ2-5	CASSSGTGEKETQYF	TGCGCCAGCAGCAGCGGGACAGGGGAGAAAGAGACCCAGTACTTC
-	-	TRBV19	TRBJ2-3	CASSMATGSTDTQYF	TGTGCCAGTAGTATGGCTACAGGGTCCACAGATACGCAGTATTTT
TRBD2	few	TRBV6-2/TRBV6-3	TRBJ2-7	CASSFVQTSAYNEQYF	TGTGCCAGCAGTTTTGTCCAGACTAGCGCCTACAATGAGCAGTACTTC
-	-	TRBV11-2	TRBJ2-7	CASSPVPEQYF	TGTGCCAGCAGCCCCGTTCCTGAGCAGTACTTC
-	-	TRBV5-1	TRBJ1-5	CASSFVGRGQPQHF	TGCGCCAGCAGCTTTGTAGGGCGAGGTCAGCCCCAGCATTTT
TRBD2	few	TRBV12-3/TRBV12-4	TRBJ2-2	CASSSLAGGSGELFF	TGTGCCAGCAGTTCTCTAGCGGGAGGTTCCGGGGAGCTGTTTTTT
TRBD2	few	TRBV15	TRBJ2-7	CATSNIPGGWQQINYEQYF	TGTGCCACCAGCAACATCCCCGGGGGGTGGCAGCAAATTAACTACGAGCAGTACTTC
TRBD2	many	TRBV7-2	TRBJ2-3	CASSSRLAGATDTQYF	TGTGCCAGCAGCTCCAGACTAGCGGGAGCCACAGATACGCAGTATTTT
-	-	TRBV9	TRBJ2-3	CASSVDRGQIGVTQYF	TGTGCCAGCAGCGTAGATCGGGGCCAGATCGGGGTTACGCAGTATTTT
-	-	TRBV7-2	TRBJ1-1	CASSLVSRGTEAFF	TGTGCCAGCAGCTTAGTCTCAAGGGGCACTGAAGCTTTCTTT
-	many	TRBV7-2	TRBJ2-5	CASSPDQTGTQYF	TGTGCCAGCAGCCCCGACCAGACGGGGACCCAGTACTTC
-	-	TRBV27	TRBJ1-1	CASSLPGQHTEAFF	TGTGCCAGCAGTTTACCAGGACAGCACACTGAAGCTTTCTTT
-	once	TRBV2	TRBJ2-7	CASSSGGLGEQYF	TGTGCCAGCAGTAGTGGGGGCCTTGGGGAGCAGTACTTC
-	-	TRBV21-1	TRBJ2-7	CASYPTSVESYEQYF	TGTGCCAGCTATCCTACTAGCGTCGAGTCCTACGAGCAGTACTTC
-	once	TRBV21-1	TRBJ2-3	CASSIKAGPRDRYTDTQYF	TGTGCCAGCAGCATCAAGGCTGGGCCCCGGGACAGATACACAGATACGCAGTATTTT
-	-	TRBV20-1	TRBJ2-7	CSAHAGNSYEQYF	TGCAGTGCCCACGCTGGGAACTCCTACGAGCAGTACTTC
-	-	TRBV5-1	TRBJ1-1	CASSFGTSNTEAFF	TGCGCCAGCAGCTTCGGGACCTCGAACACTGAAGCTTTCTTT
-	few	TRBV5-1	TRBJ2-1	CASSSGGTREFF	TGCGCCAGCAGCAGTGGGGGGACGAGGGAGTTCTTC
-	-	TRBV7-9	TRBJ2-5	CASSRTRRNEQYF	TGTGCCAGCAGCCGAACCCGGAGGAATGAGCAGTACTTC
-	few	TRBV2	TRBJ2-6	CASSDAGTDPSGANVLTF	TGTGCCAGCAGTGATGCCGGGACTGACCCCTCTGGGGCCAACGTCCTGACTTTC
-	-	TRBV5-1	TRBJ1-5	CASALASNQPQHF	TGCGCCAGCGCTTTGGCCAGCAATCAGCCCCAGCATTTT
-	few	TRBV6-6	TRBJ2-7	CASSDDGTYEQYF	TGTGCCAGCAGTGATGACGGGACCTACGAGCAGTACTTC
-	-	TRBV28	TRBJ2-3	CASSSGQRGGTQYF	TGTGCCAGCAGTTCCGGACAGAGGGGAGGTACGCAGTATTTT
-	-	TRBV7-6	TRBJ2-7	CASSFGRGGEQYF	TGTGCCAGCAGCTTTGGTAGGGGGGGCGAGCAGTACTTC
-	-	TRBV30	TRBJ2-1	CAWNTGTSNEQFF	TGTGCCTGGAACACCGGGACTTCAAATGAGCAGTTCTTC
TRBD1	-	TRBV6-2/TRBV6-3	TRBJ2-2	CASRPGRDRDFTGELFF	TGTGCCAGCAGACCGGGCCGGGACAGGGATTTCACCGGGGAGCTGTTTTTT
-	-	TRBV12-3/TRBV12-4	TRBJ2-7	CASSKTESYNEQYF	TGTGCCAGCAGTAAGACAGAATCCTACAATGAGCAGTACTTC
-	-	TRBV20-1	TRBJ1-1	CSARDIKQESMNTEAFF	TGCAGTGCTAGAGATATTAAACAGGAATCCATGAACACTGAAGCTTTCTTT
-	-	TRBV20-1	TRBJ1-5	CSAKGQGRYQPQHF	TGCAGTGCCAAAGGCCAGGGCCGATATCAGCCCCAGCATTTT